This TCR beta chain was profiled in a study of shared clonotypes between healthy human individuals. Sequenced by immunoSEQ multiplex PCR; TCRdb stores in-frame clones only, minus some. The sample carries about 2.4 million clones, just over 90% recorded once. V lost 5 bases and J 2 bases, leaving 13 bases between the germline ends. The CDR3 consists of 14 residues. CDR1 MNHNS and CDR2 SASEGT come from the germline V gene. The clonotype was recovered from a man younger than 30 in good health. Specimen: naive CD4+ T cells sorted from blood. Documented subset: CD45RA+ positively selected. This chain connects TRBV6-1 to TRBJ2-7; no reliable D call. The DNA of the CDR3 is TGTGCCAGCAGTCCCTATCAAGAGGCCTACGAGCAGTACTTC. This translates into CASSPYQEAYEQYF.